Following are 11 T cell receptor beta chains from one sample sequenced in a study of cytomegalovirus exposure and HLA in healthy donors. With 60 Vbeta and 13 Jbeta primers, the PCR was carried out. Assay used: immunoSEQ multiplex PCR; TCRdb lists only in-frame clones, some missing. Of about 97,000 clones detected, around 74% appear once; the ten largest clones hold 1.5% to 2%. The specimen was PBMCs. The receptor source for this set is a woman aged 35 to 49 in good health and CMV-seronegative.

This clone has just a few counts. The chain carries TRBV6-1 and TRBJ2-5; D might be TRBD1 (5 bases). Trimming pared 1 base from V and 2 bases from J, leaving 11 bases between. This CDR3 contains 15 residues. The V gene's germline CDR1 is MNHNS and CDR2 SASEGT. In DNA, the CDR3 is TGTGCCAGCAGTGAAGACGCAGGGTCGCAAGAGACCCAGTACTTC. It codes for CASSEDAGSQETQYF.

The V call is TRBV4-1, the J call TRBJ2-5, with TRBD1 as a possible D gene (5 bases). This CDR3 contains 14 residues. Germline CDR1 and CDR2: MGHRA and YSYEKL. V shed 0 bases and J shed 5 bases, with 10 bases lying between them. The CDR3 sequence: CASSQEPRAETQYF. The CDR3 bases are TGCGCCAGCAGCCAAGAACCCAGGGCCGAGACCCAGTACTTC.

In DNA, the CDR3 is TGTGCCAGCAGTCTTAGGCGGAGGGGGCCACCCCTCCACTTT. Translating gives CASSLRRRGPPLHF. V is TRBV28 and J is TRBJ1-6, with 7 bases that match TRBD1. There are 14 residues in the CDR3. The germline V gene has CDR1 MDHEN and CDR2 SYDVKM. The junction had 9 bases not matched to a gene; V was cut back by 5 bases and J by 11 bases.

The rearrangement links TRBV6-5 to TRBJ2-7; 7 nucleotides match TRBD1. This CDR3 comprises 14 residues. The ends lost 2 bases at V and 7 bases at J; junction bases unmatched: 8. Germline V CDR1 and CDR2: MNHEY, SVGAGI. The CDR3 is CASSYLDLQGEQYF. Written as DNA, the CDR3 is TGTGCCAGCAGTTACCTCGACCTACAGGGGGAGCAGTACTTC.

The V call is TRBV19, the J call TRBJ2-1; 7 bases fit TRBD1. V shed 7 bases, J shed 5 bases, and the junction held 8 bases outside the gene matches. This CDR3 contains 14 residues. Germline V gene lookup returns CDR1 LNHDA and CDR2 SQIVND (reference sequence). As DNA, the CDR3 is TGTGCCAGTACACAGGGACAGCTAAACAATGAGCAGTTCTTC. This gives the protein CASTQGQLNNEQFF.

A note on this clone: The junction does not match germline at one end; this may be a read error. The CDR3 region is CSSSLAIASSTDTQYF. The DNA of the CDR3 is TGTTCCAGCAGCTTAGCTATTGCTAGCAGCACAGATACGCAGTATTTT. The gene calls are TRBV7-9 and TRBJ2-3; D possibly corresponds to TRBD2 (5 bases). This CDR3 spans 16 amino acids. Looked up from germline, CDR1 is SEHNR and CDR2 is FQNEAQ (reference sequence).

The chain has TRBV5-1 and TRBJ2-3; tentative D call: TRBD2 (6 bases). Germline V gene sequence: CDR1 SGHRS, CDR2 YFSETQ. Trimming shortened V by 0 bases and J by 1 base, and 9 bases separated the two germline ends. This CDR3 has 15 residues. In DNA form, the CDR3 reads TGCGCCAGCAGCTTGGTTGCTAGCGGCACAGATACGCAGTATTTT. Amino acids: CASSLVASGTDTQYF.

The chain recombines TRBV4-2 with TRBJ2-7; D is perhaps TRBD1 (6 bases). This CDR3 is 16 amino acids long. Germline CDR1 is LGHNA and CDR2 is YNFKEQ. Trimming stripped 4 bases from V and 0 bases from J, with 16 bases between. CDR3: CASSPSAGAGSYEQYF. The CDR3, as DNA: TGTGCCAGCAGCCCCTCGGCAGGGGCCGGCTCCTACGAGCAGTACTTC.

The gene calls are TRBV7-8 and TRBJ2-5; 11 bases align to TRBD2. Germline CDR1 SGHVS, CDR2 FQNEAQ. The length of the CDR3 is 17 residues. The V segment lost 5 bases and the J segment 1 base; nucleotides outside the gene matches: 9. CDR3 in amino acids: CASSGRRLAGPQETQYF. The DNA of the CDR3 is TGTGCCAGCAGCGGCAGAAGACTAGCGGGACCCCAAGAGACCCAGTACTTC.

The rearrangement joins TRBV6-7 to TRBJ2-7; 7 positions match TRBD1. TRBV6-7 is assigned to the ORF class and has an uncertain function. J lost 5 bases, V lost 0 bases, and 7 bases had no gene match. CDR3 length: 15 residues. The CDR3 region has the DNA TGTGCCAGCAGTTACTCGACAGGGCTGTCGGACGAGCAGTACTTC. Translated, it gives CASSYSTGLSDEQYF.

The genes are TRBV19 and TRBJ2-7; tentatively, D is TRBD1 (6 bases). V shed 6 bases and J shed 4 bases, with 16 bases lying between them. Germline-derived CDR1 and CDR2 are LNHDA and SQIVND (reference sequence). CDR3 size: 14 residues. The CDR3 bases are TGTGCCAGTAGCTTACCGGGACACGAATACGAGCAGTACTTC. Its protein product is CASSLPGHEYEQYF. Drawing the rest from reference TRBV19 and TRBJ2-7, the complete variable domain is DGGITQSPKYLFRKEGQNVTLSCEQNLNHDAMYWYRQDPGQGLRLIYYSQIVNDFQKGDIAEGYSVSREKKESFPLTVTSAQKNPTAFYLCASSLPGHEYEQYFGPGTRLTVT.